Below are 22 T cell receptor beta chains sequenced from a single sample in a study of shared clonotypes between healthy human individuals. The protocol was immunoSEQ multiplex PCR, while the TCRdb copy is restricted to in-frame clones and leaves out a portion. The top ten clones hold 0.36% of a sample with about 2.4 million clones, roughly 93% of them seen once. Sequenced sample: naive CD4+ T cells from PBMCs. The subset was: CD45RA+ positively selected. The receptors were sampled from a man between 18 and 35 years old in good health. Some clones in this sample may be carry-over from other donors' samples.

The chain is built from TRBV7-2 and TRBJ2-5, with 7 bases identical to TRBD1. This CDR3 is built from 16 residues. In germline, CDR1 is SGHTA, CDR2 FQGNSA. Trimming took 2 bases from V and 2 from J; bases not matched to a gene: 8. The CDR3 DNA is TGTGCCAGCAGCTTACCGGGCAGGGGGTTACAAGAGACCCAGTACTTC. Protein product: CASSLPGRGLQETQYF.

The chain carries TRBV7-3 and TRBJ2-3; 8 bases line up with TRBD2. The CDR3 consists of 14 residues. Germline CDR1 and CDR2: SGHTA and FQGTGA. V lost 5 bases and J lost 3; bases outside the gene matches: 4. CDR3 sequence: CASSTSGGTDTQYF. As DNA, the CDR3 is TGTGCCAGCAGCACTAGCGGAGGGACAGATACGCAGTATTTT.

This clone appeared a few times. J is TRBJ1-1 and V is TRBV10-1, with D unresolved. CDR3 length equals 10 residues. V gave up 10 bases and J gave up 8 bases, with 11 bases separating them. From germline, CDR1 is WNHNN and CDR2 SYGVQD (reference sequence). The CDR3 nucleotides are TGCGCCACCTTGTTGAAGGAAGCTTTCTTT. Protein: CATLLKEAFF.

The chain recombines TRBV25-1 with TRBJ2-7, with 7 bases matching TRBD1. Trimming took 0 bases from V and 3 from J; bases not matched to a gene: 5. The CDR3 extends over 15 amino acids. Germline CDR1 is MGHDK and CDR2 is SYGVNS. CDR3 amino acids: CASSEYGRGYYEQYF. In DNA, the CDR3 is TGTGCCAGCAGTGAATACGGCAGGGGGTACTACGAGCAGTACTTC.

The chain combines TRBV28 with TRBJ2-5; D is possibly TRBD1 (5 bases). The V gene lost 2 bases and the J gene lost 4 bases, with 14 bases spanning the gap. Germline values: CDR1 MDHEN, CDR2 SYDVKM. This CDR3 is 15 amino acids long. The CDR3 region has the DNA TGTGCCAGCAGTTTACTGGACACTTTGGGAGAGACCCAGTACTTC. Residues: CASSLLDTLGETQYF.

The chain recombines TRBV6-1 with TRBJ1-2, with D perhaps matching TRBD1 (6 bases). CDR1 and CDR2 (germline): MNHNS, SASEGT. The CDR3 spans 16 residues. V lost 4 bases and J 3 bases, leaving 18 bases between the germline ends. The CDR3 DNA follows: TGTGCCAGCAGTGCGTCAGGCAGGGGACAATACTATGGCTACACCTTC. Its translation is CASSASGRGQYYGYTF.

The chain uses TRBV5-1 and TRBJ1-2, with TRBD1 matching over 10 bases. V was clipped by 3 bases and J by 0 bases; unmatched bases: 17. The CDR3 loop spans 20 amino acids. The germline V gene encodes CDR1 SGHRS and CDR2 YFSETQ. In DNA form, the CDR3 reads TGCGCCAGCAGCTCTCCTTCTATCCCGGGACAGGGGTTAACTAACTATGGCTACACCTTC. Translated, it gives CASSSPSIPGQGLTNYGYTF.

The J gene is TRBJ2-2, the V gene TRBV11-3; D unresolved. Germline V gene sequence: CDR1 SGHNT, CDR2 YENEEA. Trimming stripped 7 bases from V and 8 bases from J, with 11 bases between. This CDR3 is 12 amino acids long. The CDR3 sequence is CASTSNSGELFF. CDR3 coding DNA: TGTGCCAGCACCTCTAATTCGGGGGAGCTGTTTTTT.

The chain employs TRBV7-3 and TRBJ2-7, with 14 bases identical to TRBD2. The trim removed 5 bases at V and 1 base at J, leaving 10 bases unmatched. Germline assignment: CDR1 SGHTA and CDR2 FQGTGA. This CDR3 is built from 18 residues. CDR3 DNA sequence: TGTGCCAGCAGCCCCCGGGGGGGACTAGCGGGAGCTTCCTACGAGCAGTACTTC. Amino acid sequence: CASSPRGGLAGASYEQYF.

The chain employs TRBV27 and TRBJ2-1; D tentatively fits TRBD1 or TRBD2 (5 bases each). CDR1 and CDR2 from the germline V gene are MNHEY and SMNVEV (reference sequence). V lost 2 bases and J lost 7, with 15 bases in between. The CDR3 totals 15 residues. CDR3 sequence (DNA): TGTGCCAGCAGTTTAATCGGGACCACCAGTAATGAGCAGTTCTTC. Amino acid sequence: CASSLIGTTSNEQFF.

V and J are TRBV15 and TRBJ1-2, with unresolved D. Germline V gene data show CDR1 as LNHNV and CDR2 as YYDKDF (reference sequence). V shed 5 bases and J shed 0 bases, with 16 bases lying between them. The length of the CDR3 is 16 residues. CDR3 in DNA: TGTGCCACCAGCTCGGGCACCGGCACTCCTAACTATGGCTACACCTTC. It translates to CATSSGTGTPNYGYTF.

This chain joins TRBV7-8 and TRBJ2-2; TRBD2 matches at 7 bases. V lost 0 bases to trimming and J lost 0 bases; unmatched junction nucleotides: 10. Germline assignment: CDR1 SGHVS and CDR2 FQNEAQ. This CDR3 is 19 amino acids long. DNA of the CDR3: TGTGCCAGCAGCTTAGCGCAAATCGTCGGGAGGTCGAACACCGGGGAGCTGTTTTTT. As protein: CASSLAQIVGRSNTGELFF.

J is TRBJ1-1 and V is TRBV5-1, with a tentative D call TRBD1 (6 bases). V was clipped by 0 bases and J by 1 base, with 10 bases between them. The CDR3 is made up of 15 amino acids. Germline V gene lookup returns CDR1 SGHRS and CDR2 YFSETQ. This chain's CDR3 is CASSLVGRGNTEAFF. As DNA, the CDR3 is TGCGCCAGCAGCTTGGTTGGCAGGGGGAACACTGAAGCTTTCTTT.

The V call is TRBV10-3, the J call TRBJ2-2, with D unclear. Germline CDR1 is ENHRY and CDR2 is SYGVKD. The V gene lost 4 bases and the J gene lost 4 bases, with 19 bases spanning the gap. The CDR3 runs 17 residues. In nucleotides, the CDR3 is TGTGCCATCAGTGGCACCCCGCCGCTCCCGACCACCGGGGAGCTGTTTTTT. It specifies CAISGTPPLPTTGELFF.

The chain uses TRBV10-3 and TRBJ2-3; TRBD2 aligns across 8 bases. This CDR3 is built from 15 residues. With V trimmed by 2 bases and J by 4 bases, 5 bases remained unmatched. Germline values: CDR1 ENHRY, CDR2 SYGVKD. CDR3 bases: TGTGCCATCAGTGAGGCTAGCGGGCGGGCAGATACGCAGTATTTT. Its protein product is CAISEASGRADTQYF.

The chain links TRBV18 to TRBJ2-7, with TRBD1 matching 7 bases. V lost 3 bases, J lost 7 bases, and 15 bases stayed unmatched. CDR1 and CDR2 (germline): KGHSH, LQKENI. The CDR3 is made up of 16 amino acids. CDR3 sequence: CASSPLRNEQGWEQYF. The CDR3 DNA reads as TGTGCCAGCTCACCCCTTCGGAATGAACAGGGGTGGGAGCAGTACTTC.

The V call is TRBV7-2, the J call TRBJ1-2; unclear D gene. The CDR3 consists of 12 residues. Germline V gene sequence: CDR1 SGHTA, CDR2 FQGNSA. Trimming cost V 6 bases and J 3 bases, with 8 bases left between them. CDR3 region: CASRGFYYGYTF. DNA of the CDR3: TGTGCCAGCAGGGGGTTTTACTATGGCTACACCTTC.

DNA for the CDR3: TGCGCCAGCAGCCAGTCAGGGCTTGGCTATGGCTACACCTTC. The encoded protein is CASSQSGLGYGYTF. The rearrangement joins TRBV5-1 to TRBJ1-2; D perhaps matches TRBD1 (5 bases). V lost 4 bases, J lost 4 bases, and 14 bases lay in between. The germline gives CDR1 SGHRS, CDR2 YFSETQ. The CDR3 consists of 14 residues.

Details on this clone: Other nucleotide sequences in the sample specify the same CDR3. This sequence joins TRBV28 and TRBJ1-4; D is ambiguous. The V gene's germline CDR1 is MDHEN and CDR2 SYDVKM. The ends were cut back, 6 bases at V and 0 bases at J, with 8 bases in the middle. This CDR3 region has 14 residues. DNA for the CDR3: TGTGCCAGCAGCTCCCGGTCAACTAATGAAAAACTGTTTTTT. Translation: CASSSRSTNEKLFF.

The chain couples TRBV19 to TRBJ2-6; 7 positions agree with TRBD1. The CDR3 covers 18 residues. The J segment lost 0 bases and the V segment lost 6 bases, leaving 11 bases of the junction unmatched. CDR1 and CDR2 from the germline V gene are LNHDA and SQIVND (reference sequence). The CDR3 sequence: CASRRDSSVLSGANVLTF. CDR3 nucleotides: TGTGCCAGTAGACGGGACAGTTCCGTCCTCTCTGGGGCCAACGTCCTGACTTTC.

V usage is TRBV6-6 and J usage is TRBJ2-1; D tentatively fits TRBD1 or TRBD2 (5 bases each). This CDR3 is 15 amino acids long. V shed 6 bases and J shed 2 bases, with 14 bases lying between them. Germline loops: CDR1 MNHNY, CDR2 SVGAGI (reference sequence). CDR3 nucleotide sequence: TGTGCCAGCAGCCTAGGGGCGGAGGCCTACAATGAGCAGTTCTTC. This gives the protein CASSLGAEAYNEQFF.

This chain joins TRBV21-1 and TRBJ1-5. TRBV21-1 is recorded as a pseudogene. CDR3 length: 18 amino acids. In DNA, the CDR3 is TGTGCCAGCAGCAAGTGCGTGGGGGGAAAAGCTAGCAATCAGCCCCAGCATTTT. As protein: CASSKCVGGKASNQPQHF.